The next 7 T cell receptor beta chains were all read from a single sample in a study of regulatory T cells in long-lasting Graves disease (dated by TCRdb to the early 2020s). The library relied on multiplex PCR. Data came from an Illumina HiSeq 4000. To build TCR beta libraries, CDR3 regions were amplified by Arm-PCR using iRepertoire HTBI primers. TCRdb reprocessed the public reads (quality trimming at Q25 with fastp, clone calling with MiXCR) and kept in-frame beta chains. Every CDR3 protein is listed once, alongside the most common genes and DNA of its rows. This sample lists hundreds of thousands of distinct CDR3 sequences; around 17% were detected once. Approximately 18% of the sample goes to the ten largest clones. Read against the paper, the sample's time point label means: newly diagnosed GD, antithyroid drugs for less than 3 months. For both TCR sequencing and RNA sequencing, RNA was extracted from PBMCs using TRIzol.

These sequences were also reported in another study, on T cells in Graves' hyperthyroidism and ophthalmopathy.

The material sequenced was peripheral blood mononuclear cells (PBMCs), taken at new diagnosis, from a patient treated with antithyroid drugs. The receptors were sampled from a woman under 40 with Graves disease. Donor details come from another sample of the same person, matched by shared clones.

The V gene is TRBV7-9, the J gene TRBJ2-3; TRBD1 matches at 7 bases. Trimming removed 2 bases from V and 6 bases from J; junction bases left unmatched: 8. CDR3 size: 15 residues. From germline, CDR1 is SEHNR and CDR2 FQNEAQ (reference sequence). CDR3 region: CASSLWDRRLDTQYF. The CDR3 DNA follows: TGTGCCAGCAGCTTATGGGACAGACGCCTGGATACGCAGTATTTT. Filled out from reference TRBV7-9 and TRBJ2-3, the complete variable domain reads DTGVSQNPRHKITKRGQNVTFRCDPISEHNRLYWYRQTLGQGPEFLTYFQNEAQLEKSRLLSDRFSAERPKGSFSTLEIQRTEQGDSAMYLCASSLWDRRLDTQYFGPGTRLTVL.

This clonotype was seen only a few times. The V gene is TRBV20-1, the J gene TRBJ1-6, with 9 positions matching TRBD1. Trimming removed 7 bases from V and 7 bases from J; junction bases left unmatched: 5. Germline V gene lookup returns CDR1 DFQATT and CDR2 SNEGSKA (reference sequence). The CDR3 loop spans 13 amino acids. The chain's CDR3 is CSVPGQGNSPLHF. DNA for the CDR3: TGCAGTGTCCCGGGACAGGGAAATTCACCCCTCCACTTT.

This clonotype turned up a few times. V usage is TRBV15 and J usage is TRBJ2-1, with 9 positions matching TRBD2. CDR3 length equals 18 residues. Trimming removed 4 bases from V and 1 base from J; junction bases left unmatched: 11. The V gene's germline CDR1 is LNHNV and CDR2 YYDKDF (reference sequence). The CDR3 DNA reads as TGTGCCACCAGCACTAGCGGGACAGACCCAAGGTCCTACAATGAGCAGTTCTTC. It is translated as CATSTSGTDPRSYNEQFF.

Many counts were recorded for this clonotype. The chain links TRBV12-3 or TRBV12-4 to TRBJ1-6; TRBD1 matches at 9 bases. V lost 6 bases to trimming and J lost 9 bases; unmatched junction nucleotides: 3. The CDR3 runs 13 residues. The CDR3 here is CASRGQGSSPLHF. The CDR3 DNA reads as TGTGCCAGCAGGGGACAGGGAAGTTCACCCCTCCACTTT.

V and J are TRBV15 and TRBJ1-3; D is undetermined. The CDR3 extends over 15 amino acids. Trimming stripped 0 bases from V and 0 bases from J, with 6 bases between. Germline loops: CDR1 LNHNV, CDR2 YYDKDF (reference sequence). CDR3 region: CATSRDVSSGNTIYF. CDR3 coding DNA: TGTGCCACCAGCAGAGATGTTTCCTCTGGAAACACCATATATTTT.

V gene TRBV7-9 combines with J gene TRBJ2-7, with no clear D. This CDR3 has 10 residues. In germline, CDR1 is SEHNR, CDR2 FQNEAQ (reference sequence). V was trimmed by 7 bases and J by 11 bases, leaving 12 bases between them. The CDR3 is CASNPKDEYF. CDR3 in DNA: TGTGCCAGCAACCCCAAGGATGAGTACTTC.

This clonotype occurred a few times. This chain links TRBV3-1 with TRBJ2-6, with D uncertain. Trimming removed 7 bases from V and 1 base from J, with 11 bases in between. This CDR3 region has 15 residues. Germline lookup yields CDR1 LGHDT and CDR2 YNNKEL (reference sequence). The CDR3 bases are TGTGCCAGCAACTCCGACGGATCTGGGGCCAACGTCCTGACTTTC. It specifies CASNSDGSGANVLTF.